This passage covers 16 T cell receptor beta chains from one sample sequenced in a study of human T cells and chemical hapten exposure. TCRdb analysed the RACE reads with MiXCR anew, one entry per CDR3 protein. Of roughly 150,000 distinct CDR3 sequences listed, 10% to 15% are singletons. Time point noted: patch test 2, 6 weeks after DPC sensitization. Specified treatment: therapeutic diphenylcyclopropenone sensitization with weekly scalp DPC. Sequencing was performed on whole blood, taken in connection with sensitization to the hapten diphenylcyclopropenone (DPC). These receptors all come from a woman aged 45-65 years with alopecia areata. Some clones in this sample may be carry-over from other donors' samples.

This clonotype was observed a few times. The chain recombines TRBV7-2 with TRBJ1-1; no clear D. The CDR3 spans 16 residues. Trimming left V 3 bases short and J 6 bases short, with 20 bases between. Per the germline V gene, CDR1 is SGHTA and CDR2 is FQGNSA. CDR3 in DNA: TGTGCCAGCAGCTTCGCGCTACGCCCTCGGGAGGCTGAAGCTTTCTTT. Translation: CASSFALRPREAEAFF.

The chain joins TRBV29-1 to TRBJ1-1, with TRBD1 matching over 8 bases. This CDR3 contains 15 residues. The V and J ends lost 3 bases and 1 base, in that order; junction bases with no gene match: 7. From germline, CDR1 is SQVTM and CDR2 ANQGSEA. Here the CDR3 DNA reads TGCAGCGTTGACCCCCAGGGGGCAACGAACACTGAAGCTTTCTTT. It translates to CSVDPQGATNTEAFF.

The table lists this clonotype with a few counts. The chain joins TRBV11-2 to TRBJ2-7; D is possibly TRBD2 (7 bases). Germline CDR1 reads SGHAT; CDR2 reads FQNNGV. V dropped 5 bases and J dropped 4 bases, with 15 bases sitting between them. The CDR3 runs 14 residues. The chain's CDR3 is CASSLGGAGYEQYF. As DNA, the CDR3 is TGTGCCAGCAGCCTGGGGGGGGCTGGGTACGAGCAGTACTTC.

This clonotype has more than one count but fewer than ten. The rearrangement uses TRBV20-1 and TRBJ2-2; 8 bases map to TRBD2. J lost 0 bases, V lost 5 bases, and 5 bases had no gene match. Looked up from germline, CDR1 is DFQATT and CDR2 is SNEGSKA (reference sequence). The CDR3 has 15 amino acids. CDR3: CSAPKRGSNTGELFF. CDR3 DNA: TGCAGTGCTCCAAAGCGGGGGTCGAACACCGGGGAGCTGTTTTTT.

This clonotype was seen many times. The gene calls are TRBV5-8 and TRBJ2-7, with 12 bases identical to TRBD2. The junction had 8 bases not matched to a gene; V was cut back by 6 bases and J by 4 bases. The CDR3 consists of 15 residues. Germline values: CDR1 SGHTS, CDR2 YDEGEE. Written as DNA, the CDR3 is TGTGCCAGCAATCTAGCGGGAGGGACGGGGTACGAGCAGTACTTC. It is translated as CASNLAGGTGYEQYF.

This clonotype was seen a few times. The chain has TRBV5-1 and TRBJ2-7; possible D gene TRBD2, 5 bases. The CDR3 length is 12 residues. V was shortened by 4 bases and J by 4 bases, with 9 bases between the two germline ends. Germline assignment: CDR1 SGHRS and CDR2 YFSETQ. For the CDR3, the DNA is TGCGCCAGCAGCGCCCGGACTTACGAGCAGTACTTC. It encodes CASSARTYEQYF.

This clonotype has only a few counts. The CDR3 region is CSVVPQGRMETQYF. Here the CDR3 DNA reads TGCAGCGTTGTACCCCAGGGAAGGATGGAGACCCAGTACTTC. The gene calls are TRBV29-1 and TRBJ2-5; D is possibly TRBD1 (5 bases). This CDR3 is 14 amino acids long. Trimming shortened V by 4 bases and J by 5 bases, and 17 bases separated the two germline ends. Germline values: CDR1 SQVTM, CDR2 ANQGSEA.

The chain joins TRBV7-2 to TRBJ2-3; 7 bases line up with TRBD2. This CDR3 is built from 17 residues. The J segment lost 2 bases and the V segment lost 2 bases, leaving 10 bases of the junction unmatched. Looked up from germline, CDR1 is SGHTA and CDR2 is FQGNSA. The CDR3 DNA follows: TGTGCCAGCAGCTTAACGGTCAGCGGGATATACACAGATACGCAGTATTTT. Protein: CASSLTVSGIYTDTQYF.

The rearrangement joins TRBV12-3 or TRBV12-4 to TRBJ2-7; 9 nucleotides agree with TRBD2. V shed 4 bases and J 6 bases; nucleotides not matched to a gene: 7. The CDR3 has 14 residues. The chain's CDR3 is CASSSSGTSIEQYF. In DNA, the CDR3 is TGTGCCAGCAGTTCTTCCGGGACTAGCATCGAGCAGTACTTC.

This clonotype has a single count. J is TRBJ2-2 and V is TRBV27; tentatively, D is TRBD1 (5 bases). Trimming removed 7 bases from V and 4 bases from J, with 7 bases in between. In germline, CDR1 is MNHEY, CDR2 SMNVEV (reference sequence). This CDR3 contains 12 residues. This chain's CDR3 is CASKGATGELFF. The CDR3 DNA reads as TGTGCCAGCAAAGGGGCCACCGGGGAGCTGTTTTTT.

This clonotype was seen only a few times. This chain links TRBV19 with TRBJ2-2; TRBD2 aligns across 9 bases. The V gene end was trimmed by 5 bases and the J gene end by 5 bases; junction bases not matched to a gene: 9. The CDR3 runs 16 residues. The germline gives CDR1 LNHDA, CDR2 SQIVND (reference sequence). The CDR3 reads CASSPVAGVLTGELFF. CDR3 nucleotide sequence: TGTGCCAGTAGTCCGGTAGCGGGAGTGTTGACCGGGGAGCTGTTTTTT.

The chain has TRBV11-2 and TRBJ2-1, with TRBD2 as a possible D gene (6 bases). CDR1 is SGHAT, CDR2 FQNNGV, per germline. V was trimmed by 3 bases and J by 9 bases, leaving 24 bases between them. CDR3 length: 17 amino acids. The CDR3 loop is CASSLTTLSGPLVEQFF. CDR3 sequence (DNA): TGTGCCAGCAGCTTGACGACCCTCAGCGGGCCCTTAGTTGAGCAGTTCTTC.

This clonotype was detected a few times. The chain recombines TRBV12-3 or TRBV12-4 with TRBJ2-3; TRBD2 agrees at 7 bases. This CDR3 has 15 residues. The junction had 6 bases not matched to a gene; V was cut back by 6 bases and J by 0 bases. The CDR3 region is CASSLSGASTDTQYF. In nucleotides, the CDR3 is TGTGCCAGCAGCTTAAGCGGGGCTAGCACAGATACGCAGTATTTT.

The sample holds a few counts of this clonotype. In nucleotides, the CDR3 is TGCAGTGCTAGAGGCCCAGCGGGAAGAGATACGCAGTATTTT. It encodes CSARGPAGRDTQYF. The chain has TRBV20-1 and TRBJ2-3; 7 bases align to TRBD2. With V trimmed by 1 base and J by 5 bases, 6 bases remained unmatched. The CDR3 contains 14 residues. Germline V gives CDR1 DFQATT, CDR2 SNEGSKA (reference sequence).

This clonotype was counted only a few times. This chain joins TRBV4-3 and TRBJ2-2; D is unresolved. V was shortened by 0 bases and J by 0 bases, with 17 bases between the two germline ends. Germline loops: CDR1 LGHNA, CDR2 YSLEER. CDR3 length: 19 residues. DNA for the CDR3: TGCGCCAGCAGCCAAGATGCCCCCCTGGGAATCGCGAACACCGGGGAGCTGTTTTTT. Translated, it gives CASSQDAPLGIANTGELFF.

The chain recombines TRBV29-1 with TRBJ2-1; D is possibly TRBD1 or TRBD2 (5 bases each). CDR3 length equals 13 residues. CDR1 and CDR2 (germline): SQVTM, ANQGSEA. Trimming cost V 7 bases and J 10 bases, with 20 bases left between them. Written as DNA, the CDR3 is TGCAGCGCCAAAACGGGGCCTAGGATGGAGCAGTTCTTC. This gives the protein CSAKTGPRMEQFF.